The 20 T cell receptor beta chains below all came from one sample that was sequenced in a study of blood T cell repertoires in COVID-19. Clones were sequenced by immunoSEQ multiplex PCR, and TCRdb holds only the in-frame ones, with some missing. The table includes a few hundred thousand clones, around 84% detected once. Sequencing used peripheral blood. These receptors originate from a woman in her thirties or forties who had recovered from COVID-19.

The V gene is TRBV5-4, the J gene TRBJ2-1, with 11 bases aligning to TRBD1. CDR1 SGHNT and CDR2 YYREEE come from the germline V gene (reference sequence). V shed 3 bases, J shed 9 bases, and the junction held 14 bases outside the gene matches. CDR3 length: 17 amino acids. This chain's CDR3 is CASSSQTGTGGFGEQFF. The CDR3 DNA sequence: TGTGCCAGCAGCTCCCAAACCGGGACAGGGGGTTTCGGTGAGCAGTTCTTC.

The sample holds many counts of this clone. The rearrangement links TRBV11-1 to TRBJ2-3; no clear D. The germline gives CDR1 SGHAT, CDR2 FQDESV (reference sequence). Trimming cost V 3 bases and J 6 bases, with 16 bases left between them. This CDR3 has 15 amino acids. The CDR3 here is CASSFFQGAGDTQYF. The CDR3 region has the DNA TGTGCCAGCAGCTTTTTCCAAGGAGCCGGGGATACGCAGTATTTT.

This chain connects TRBV6-2 or TRBV6-3 to TRBJ2-1; 8 bases agree with TRBD2. Per the germline V gene, CDR1 is MNHEY and CDR2 is SVGEGT. The junction had 18 bases not matched to a gene; V was cut back by 4 bases and J by 4 bases. The CDR3 is made up of 19 amino acids. CDR3 nucleotide sequence: TGTGCCAGCAGTTTATCTCGAACTAGCGGAGACGGCCCGTACAATGAGCAGTTCTTC. Translated: CASSLSRTSGDGPYNEQFF.

The CDR3 region has the DNA TGTGCCAGCAACCAGGGGGGAGGCAAAAACATTCAGTACTTC. Protein product: CASNQGGGKNIQYF. The chain joins TRBV28 to TRBJ2-4; possible D gene TRBD1, 7 bases. Germline V gene data show CDR1 as MDHEN and CDR2 as SYDVKM. The CDR3 totals 14 residues. Trimming removed 7 bases from V and 3 bases from J, with 13 bases in between.

The gene calls are TRBV7-2 and TRBJ2-1; maybe TRBD1 (6 bases). Germline assignment: CDR1 SGHTA and CDR2 FQGNSA. V gave up 5 bases and J gave up 6 bases, with 17 bases separating them. The CDR3 spans 15 residues. CDR3 protein: CASSPIIKTGNEQFF. For the CDR3, the DNA is TGTGCCAGCAGCCCGATAATTAAGACAGGCAATGAGCAGTTCTTC.

This chain uses TRBV13 with TRBJ2-1; D is undetermined. The CDR3 is 11 amino acids. With 3 bases removed from V and 10 bases from J, the gap between germline ends came to 7 bases. Germline assignment: CDR1 PRHDT and CDR2 FYEKMQ (reference sequence). For the CDR3, the DNA is TGTGCCAGCAGCTTGGTCCAGGAGCAGTTCTTC. Translation: CASSLVQEQFF. The full variable domain, rest sourced from reference TRBV13 and TRBJ2-1, is AAGVIQSPRHLIKEKRETATLKCYPIPRHDTVYWYQQGPGQDPQFLISFYEKMQSDKGSIPDRFSAQQFSDYHSELNMSSLELGDSALYFCASSLVQEQFFGPGTRLTVL.

This chain joins TRBV7-3 and TRBJ2-3, with a weak D call TRBD1 (7 bases). This CDR3 has 16 residues. Trimming removed 3 bases from V and 4 bases from J, with 17 bases in between. Germline V gives CDR1 SGHTA, CDR2 FQGTGA. CDR3 nucleotides: TGTGCCAGCAGCTTCGTTGGAGGGGGCTCCTCAGATACGCAGTATTTT. Protein sequence: CASSFVGGGSSDTQYF.

The chain carries TRBV2 and TRBJ2-7; D is perhaps TRBD2 (6 bases). Trimming took off 9 bases at V and 3 bases at J, with 12 bases between the two ends. The germline CDR1 and CDR2 sequences are SNHLY and FYNNEI. The CDR3 totals 12 residues. CDR3 in amino acids: CASTVGGYEQYF. CDR3 DNA: TGTGCCAGTACCGTCGGGGGCTACGAGCAGTACTTC.

The chain couples TRBV2 to TRBJ2-4, with TRBD2 as a possible D gene (6 bases). This CDR3 is built from 14 residues. V lost 7 bases and J lost 0, with 10 bases in between. Germline assignment: CDR1 SNHLY and CDR2 FYNNEI. In DNA form, the CDR3 reads TGTGCCAGCACGGACTACTTAGCCAAAAACATTCAGTACTTC. This encodes CASTDYLAKNIQYF.

The CDR3 DNA reads as TGTGCCAGCAGCGTCGACTTAGACTTCGGCTATGGCTACACCTTC. Its translation: CASSVDLDFGYGYTF. The rearrangement links TRBV7-9 to TRBJ1-2; no clear D. The V gene's germline CDR1 is SEHNR and CDR2 FQNEAQ (reference sequence). This CDR3 comprises 15 residues. Between the trimmed V and J ends, which lost 5 bases and 4 bases, there was a span of 17 bases.

The chain uses TRBV28 and TRBJ1-4; 8 nucleotides line up with TRBD1. The CDR3 runs 15 residues. Trimming took 5 bases from V and 8 from J; bases not matched to a gene: 10. In germline, CDR1 is MDHEN, CDR2 SYDVKM. The CDR3: CASSPQGQVVEKLFF. The CDR3 DNA sequence: TGTGCCAGCAGTCCTCAGGGACAGGTGGTGGAAAAACTGTTTTTT.

As concerns this clone: This CDR3 is also generated by other DNA sequences in the sample. The chain recombines TRBV11-2 with TRBJ1-1; TRBD1 agrees at 7 bases. The V gene end was trimmed by 5 bases and the J gene end by 3 bases; junction bases not matched to a gene: 3. CDR3 length equals 13 residues. CDR1 and CDR2 from the germline V gene are SGHAT and FQNNGV. The CDR3 protein is CASSLTGDTEAFF. The CDR3 region has the DNA TGTGCCAGCAGCCTAACAGGGGACACTGAAGCTTTCTTT.

Remarks on this clone: In the same sample, other DNA sequences code for this CDR3. This rearrangement joins TRBV3-1 (or the pseudogene TRBV3-2) to TRBJ1-1; weak D call: TRBD1 (5 bases). Germline V CDR1 and CDR2: LGHDT, YNNKEL (reference sequence). The CDR3 extends over 13 amino acids. V was shortened by 3 bases and J by 3 bases, with 8 bases between the two germline ends. CDR3 DNA sequence: TGTGCCAGCAGCCAGGCCAGGGACACTGAAGCTTTCTTT. It translates to CASSQARDTEAFF.

V is TRBV2 and J is TRBJ2-2; weak D call: TRBD1 (6 bases). Germline V gives CDR1 SNHLY, CDR2 FYNNEI. This CDR3 is built from 14 residues. V gave up 8 bases and J gave up 5 bases, with 15 bases separating them. The chain's CDR3 is CASLTGKLTGELFF. Here the CDR3 DNA reads TGTGCCAGCCTAACAGGGAAACTTACCGGGGAGCTGTTTTTT.

V is TRBV2 and J is TRBJ1-1; 10 bases match TRBD1. This CDR3 region has 14 residues. Germline CDR1 SNHLY, CDR2 FYNNEI. Trimming removed 4 bases from V and 4 bases from J; junction bases left unmatched: 3. CDR3 amino acids: CASSARDRGTEAFF. CDR3 coding DNA: TGTGCCAGCAGTGCAAGGGACAGGGGCACTGAAGCTTTCTTT. The full variable domain, its missing parts supplied by reference TRBV2 and TRBJ1-1, is EPEVTQTPSHQVTQMGQEVILRCVPISNHLYFYWYRQILGQKVEFLVSFYNNEISEKSEIFDDQFSVERPDGSNFTLKIRSTKLEDSAMYFCASSARDRGTEAFFGQGTRLTVV.

This clone was counted a few times. This sequence joins TRBV24-1 and TRBJ2-6; 7 bases fit TRBD1. CDR1 and CDR2 from the germline V gene are KGHDR and SFDVKD. The CDR3 has 18 residues. J lost 0 bases, V lost 8 bases, and 12 bases had no gene match. CDR3 residues: CATTEPGQRASGANVLTF. CDR3 sequence (DNA): TGTGCCACCACGGAGCCGGGACAGAGAGCCTCTGGGGCCAACGTCCTGACTTTC.

The V gene is TRBV19, the J gene TRBJ2-1; weak D call: TRBD1 (5 bases). The V and J ends lost 6 bases and 12 bases respectively, with 12 bases between them. The CDR3 has 11 amino acids. The germline V gene has CDR1 LNHDA and CDR2 SQIVND (reference sequence). In DNA form, the CDR3 reads TGTGCCAGTAGCGTACAGGAGAGGCAGTTCTTC. Amino acid sequence: CASSVQERQFF.

J is TRBJ1-2 and V is TRBV12-2; the listed D gene, TRBD1, was not tested against the DNA. TRBV12-2 is assigned pseudogene status. This CDR3 is built from 15 residues. The CDR3 DNA follows: TGTGCAAGTCGCTTAATCGGGACACCTAACTATGGCTACACCTTC. Amino acid sequence: CASRLIGTPNYGYTF.

The chain is built from TRBV5-1 and TRBJ2-1, with 10 bases fitting TRBD2. The CDR3 has 16 amino acids. Germline lookup yields CDR1 SGHRS and CDR2 YFSETQ. The V gene end was trimmed by 0 bases and the J gene end by 3 bases; junction bases not matched to a gene: 3. CDR3 sequence reads: CASSLEASGGYNEQFF. The CDR3 bases are TGCGCCAGCAGCTTGGAGGCTAGCGGGGGCTACAATGAGCAGTTCTTC. The entire variable domain, with the rest obtained from reference TRBV5-1 and TRBJ2-1, is as follows: KAGVTQTPRYLIKTRGQQVTLSCSPISGHRSVSWYQQTPGQGLQFLFEYFSETQRNKGNFPGRFSGRQFSNSRSEMNVSTLELGDSALYLCASSLEASGGYNEQFFGPGTRLTVL.

J is TRBJ1-5 and V is TRBV28; D is perhaps TRBD1 (6 bases). V lost 5 bases, J lost 2 bases, and 16 bases lay in between. The CDR3 runs to 16 residues. Per the germline V gene, CDR1 is MDHEN and CDR2 is SYDVKM. The CDR3 sequence: CASSPDRSGGNQPQHF. CDR3 bases: TGTGCCAGCAGTCCCGACAGGTCAGGGGGCAATCAGCCCCAGCATTTT.